This T cell receptor beta chain stems from a study of blood T cell repertoires in COVID-19. Background on the study: Specimens from acute and convalescent COVID-19 originated in the United States, Italy and Spain. T cells, B-cell-depleted T cells, or PBMCs provided the cDNA or gDNA that served as material.

Germline assignment: CDR1 MGHRA and CDR2 YSYEKL. V was pared by 1 base and J by 6 bases, with 25 bases of the junction left unmatched. The CDR3 consists of 21 residues. Repertoires were generated with immunoSEQ multiplex PCR, while TCRdb's copy carries only in-frame clones and drops some. The data contain approximately 150,000 clones, roughly 80% of them singletons. The source material was peripheral blood. This sequence was found in an elderly woman with acute or convalescent COVID-19. The chain links TRBV4-1 to TRBJ2-7, with 9 bases that match TRBD1. The CDR3 spells CASSQGISGQGYPTPLSEQYF. CDR3 in DNA: TGCGCCAGCAGCCAAGGAATCTCCGGACAGGGGTACCCTACCCCTCTCTCCGAGCAGTACTTC.